This T cell receptor beta chain comes out of a study of sequential checkpoint blockade in melanoma. Background on the study: First-line arms were nivolumab then ipilimumab, or the reverse, randomized 1:1.

TCRdb keeps only in-frame clones here, not all; method: immunoSEQ multiplex PCR. The repertoire holds under 15,000 clones, with over 65% as singletons. Treatment in this sample: randomized to nivolumab then ipilimumab (arm A) or the reverse (arm B). Patients had received no earlier DNA-damaging chemotherapy. From thawed PBMCs, live CD3+CD8+ cells negative for CD19 and CD56 were sorted. The sequencing used CD8+ T cells sorted from blood (inferred from file names), collected from a patient given nivolumab and ipilimumab in sequence. This receptor was obtained from a human donor with melanoma.

The chain's CDR3 is CASSPWDRGTYEQYF. CDR3 nucleotide sequence: TGTGCCAGCTCACCATGGGACAGGGGGACCTACGAGCAGTACTTC. The chain combines TRBV18 with TRBJ2-7, with 11 nucleotides matching TRBD1. Trimming removed 2 bases from V and 2 bases from J; junction bases left unmatched: 2. The V gene's germline CDR1 is KGHSH and CDR2 LQKENI. The CDR3 covers 15 residues.